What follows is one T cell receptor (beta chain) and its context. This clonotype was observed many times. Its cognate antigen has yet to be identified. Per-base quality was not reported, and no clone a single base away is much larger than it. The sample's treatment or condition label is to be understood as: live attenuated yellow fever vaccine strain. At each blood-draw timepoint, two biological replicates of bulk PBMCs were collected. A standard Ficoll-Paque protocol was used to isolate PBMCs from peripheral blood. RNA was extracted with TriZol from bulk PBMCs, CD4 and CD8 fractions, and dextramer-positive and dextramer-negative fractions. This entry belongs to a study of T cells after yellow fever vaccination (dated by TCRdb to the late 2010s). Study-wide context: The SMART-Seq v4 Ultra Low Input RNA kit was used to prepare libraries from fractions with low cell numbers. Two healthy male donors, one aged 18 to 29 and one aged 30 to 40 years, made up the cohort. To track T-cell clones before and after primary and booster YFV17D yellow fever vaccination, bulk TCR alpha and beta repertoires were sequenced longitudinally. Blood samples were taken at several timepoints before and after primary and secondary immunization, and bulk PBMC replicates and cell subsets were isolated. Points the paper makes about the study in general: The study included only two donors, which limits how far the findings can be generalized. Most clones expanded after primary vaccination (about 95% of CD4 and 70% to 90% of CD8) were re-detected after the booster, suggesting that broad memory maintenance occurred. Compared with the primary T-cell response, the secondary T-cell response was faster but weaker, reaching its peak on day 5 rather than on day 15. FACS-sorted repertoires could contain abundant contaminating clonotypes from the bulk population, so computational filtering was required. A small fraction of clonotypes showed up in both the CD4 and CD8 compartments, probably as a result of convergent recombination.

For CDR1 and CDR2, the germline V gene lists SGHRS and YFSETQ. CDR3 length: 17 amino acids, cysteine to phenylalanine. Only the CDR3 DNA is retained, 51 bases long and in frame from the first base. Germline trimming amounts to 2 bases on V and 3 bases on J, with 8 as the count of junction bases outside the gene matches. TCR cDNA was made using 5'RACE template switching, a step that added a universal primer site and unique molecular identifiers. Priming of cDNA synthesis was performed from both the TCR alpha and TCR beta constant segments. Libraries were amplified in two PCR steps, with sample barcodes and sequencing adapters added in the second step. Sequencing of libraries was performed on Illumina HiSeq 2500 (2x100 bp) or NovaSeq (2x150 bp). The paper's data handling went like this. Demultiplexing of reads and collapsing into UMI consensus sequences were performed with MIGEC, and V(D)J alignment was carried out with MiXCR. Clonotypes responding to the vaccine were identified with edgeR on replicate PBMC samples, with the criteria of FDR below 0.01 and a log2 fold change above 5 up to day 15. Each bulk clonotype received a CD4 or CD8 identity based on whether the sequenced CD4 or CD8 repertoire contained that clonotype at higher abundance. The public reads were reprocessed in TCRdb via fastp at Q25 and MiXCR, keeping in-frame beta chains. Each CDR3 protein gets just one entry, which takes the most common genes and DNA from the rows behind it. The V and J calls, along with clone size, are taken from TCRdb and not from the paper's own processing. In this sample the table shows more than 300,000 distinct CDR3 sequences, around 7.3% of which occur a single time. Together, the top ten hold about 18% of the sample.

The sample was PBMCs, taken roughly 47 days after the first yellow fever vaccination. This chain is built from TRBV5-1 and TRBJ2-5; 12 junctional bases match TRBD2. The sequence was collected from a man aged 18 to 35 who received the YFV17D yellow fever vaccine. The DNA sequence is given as TGCGCCAGCAGCTTCAAAACTAGCGGGGGGCAGGAAGAGACCCAGTACTTC. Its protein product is CASSFKTSGGQEETQYF.